These 26 T cell receptor beta chains came from one sample sequenced in a study of monozygotic twins with inflammatory bowel disease. TCRdb re-analyzed the 5' RACE reads; it lists each CDR3 protein once, without DNA. The table lists some 200,000 distinct CDR3 sequences, with roughly 7.1% in the top ten. Sequenced input: blood. The receptors derive from a human donor with ulcerative colitis or Crohn's disease, or a healthy co-twin of an affected twin (not recorded which).

This chain joins TRBV18 and TRBJ2-4; there is no DNA to check the TCRdb D call of TRBD1. CDR3 length: 17 amino acids. Looked up from germline, CDR1 is KGHSH and CDR2 is LQKENI. The CDR3 loop reads CASSPGQGAVAKNIQYF.

The chain carries TRBV12-3 or TRBV12-4 and TRBJ1-1. This CDR3 contains 14 residues. Here the CDR3 reads CASSLQRIKTEAFF.

V and J are TRBV5-1 and TRBJ1-4. This CDR3 region has 16 residues. Germline-derived CDR1 and CDR2 are SGHRS and YFSETQ. The CDR3 protein is CASSSEHRADNEKLFF.

V is TRBV29-1 and J is TRBJ2-7; the D call of TRBD1 rests on TCRdb alone, since no DNA is present to check it. Germline loops: CDR1 SQVTM, CDR2 ANQGSEA. This CDR3 comprises 14 residues. The CDR3 region is CSVEFPFPSYEQYF.

The genes are TRBV7-9 and TRBJ1-1; TCRdb reports TRBD1, a call that lacks DNA to check it against. The CDR3 extends over 14 amino acids. The germline V gene encodes CDR1 SEHNR and CDR2 FQNEAQ (reference sequence). Here the CDR3 reads CASSPQGLSTEAFF.

The chain is built from TRBV20-1 and TRBJ1-5. The CDR3 contains 15 residues. Germline V gives CDR1 DFQATT, CDR2 SNEGSKA (reference sequence). This CDR3 is CSASKGSFDDQPQHF.

The chain couples TRBV7-2 to TRBJ1-2. The CDR3 sequence is 14 residues long. Germline V lookup: CDR1 SGHTA, CDR2 FQGNSA. The CDR3 region is CTSSTEGIDYGYTF.

The V gene is TRBV11-2, the J gene TRBJ2-5. The CDR3 consists of 15 residues. Germline CDR1 is SGHAT and CDR2 is FQNNGV. CDR3 sequence: CASSFWSGQQETQYF.

V usage is TRBV6-1 and J usage is TRBJ1-3; lacking DNA, the TRBD1 call made by TCRdb goes unchecked. This CDR3 has 15 residues. In germline, CDR1 is MNHNS, CDR2 SASEGT. This CDR3 is CASSFGPGPGNTIYF.

The chain combines TRBV7-2 with TRBJ1-4; without DNA, the TCRdb call of TRBD1 cannot be checked. CDR3 length: 19 amino acids. Germline CDR1 SGHTA, CDR2 FQGNSA. This CDR3 reads CASSLANLITGFRHEKLFF.

The CDR3 sequence is CATSDPVTGLNEQYF. The rearrangement joins TRBV24-1 to TRBJ2-7; the D gene TCRdb calls, TRBD1, cannot be checked with no DNA. The CDR3 runs to 15 residues. Germline-derived CDR1 and CDR2 are KGHDR and SFDVKD.

CDR3 region: CASSQEGSPLHF. This sequence joins TRBV3-1 and TRBJ1-6. Germline V gene lookup returns CDR1 LGHDT and CDR2 YNNKEL (reference sequence). The CDR3 contains 12 residues.

The genes are TRBV6-5 and TRBJ1-5; TCRdb's assignment of TRBD1 cannot be checked, as there is no DNA. This CDR3 is built from 15 residues. Germline V gives CDR1 MNHEY, CDR2 SVGAGI. This CDR3 reads CASSYRDMSHQPQHF.

This rearrangement joins TRBV9 to TRBJ2-1; the D gene TCRdb calls, TRBD1, cannot be checked with no DNA. Germline V gene lookup returns CDR1 SGDLS and CDR2 YYNGEE. There are 16 residues in the CDR3. CDR3 residues: CASSVSGVRTEYEQFF.

The V gene is TRBV12-3 or TRBV12-4, the J gene TRBJ1-1; the D call of TRBD1 rests on TCRdb alone, since no DNA is present to check it. CDR3 length: 15 amino acids. CDR3 region: CASSFGGAGNTEAFF.

This chain connects TRBV3-1 to TRBJ2-2; the D call from TCRdb, TRBD2, cannot be confirmed without DNA. CDR3 size: 17 residues. Germline values: CDR1 LGHDT, CDR2 YNNKEL (reference sequence). The CDR3 reads CASSQEKGLEFPGELFF.

This sequence joins TRBV5-1 and TRBJ2-7; TCRdb proposes TRBD1, but this gene call is untestable without DNA. CDR3 length: 15 amino acids. Germline V gives CDR1 SGHRS, CDR2 YFSETQ. The CDR3 sequence is CASSLGGQGFDEQYF.

The chain has TRBV20-1 and TRBJ2-5; TCRdb returns TRBD1, unconfirmable since there is no DNA. The CDR3 consists of 18 residues. Germline V lookup: CDR1 DFQATT, CDR2 SNEGSKA (reference sequence). The CDR3 protein is CSASPGASGGILEETQYF.

The J gene is TRBJ2-5, the V gene TRBV4-1; checking the TCRdb D call of TRBD2 is not possible without DNA. Looked up from germline, CDR1 is MGHRA and CDR2 is YSYEKL. The CDR3 extends over 15 amino acids. CDR3 amino acids: CASSRLAGDQETQYF.

The V call is TRBV7-9, the J call TRBJ2-1. This CDR3 contains 13 residues. CDR1 and CDR2 (germline): SEHNR, FQNEAQ (reference sequence). CDR3 residues: CASSFGLGNEQFF.

This chain uses TRBV5-1 with TRBJ2-7; TCRdb indicates TRBD2, and absent DNA this call remains unverified. The CDR3 length is 14 residues. Germline V lookup: CDR1 SGHRS, CDR2 YFSETQ. The CDR3 sequence is CASSPGTSSYEQYF.

The J gene is TRBJ1-6, the V gene TRBV12-3 or TRBV12-4. The CDR3 contains 15 residues. The CDR3 protein is CASGDGRRAGSPLHF.

CDR3 loop: CASSSTGKPLYEQYF. The chain joins TRBV7-2 to TRBJ2-7; TCRdb's D gene call, TRBD1, goes unchecked for lack of DNA. Germline V gene data show CDR1 as SGHTA and CDR2 as FQGNSA. There are 15 residues in the CDR3.

The rearrangement uses TRBV20-1 and TRBJ2-3; without DNA, the TCRdb call of TRBD2 cannot be checked. Germline CDR1 reads DFQATT; CDR2 reads SNEGSKA (reference sequence). This CDR3 is built from 14 residues. This CDR3 is CSAIAGGGTDTQYF.

The gene calls are TRBV5-4 and TRBJ2-2; no DNA is available, so the TRBD2 call from TCRdb remains unchecked. The CDR3 consists of 15 residues. Germline values: CDR1 SGHNT, CDR2 YYREEE (reference sequence). CDR3 protein: CASSLASAGTGELFF.

This chain links TRBV7-2 with TRBJ1-2; the D call from TCRdb, TRBD1, cannot be confirmed without DNA. The CDR3 covers 15 residues. Germline assignment: CDR1 SGHTA and CDR2 FQGNSA. The CDR3 sequence: CASSLEGQGALGYTF.